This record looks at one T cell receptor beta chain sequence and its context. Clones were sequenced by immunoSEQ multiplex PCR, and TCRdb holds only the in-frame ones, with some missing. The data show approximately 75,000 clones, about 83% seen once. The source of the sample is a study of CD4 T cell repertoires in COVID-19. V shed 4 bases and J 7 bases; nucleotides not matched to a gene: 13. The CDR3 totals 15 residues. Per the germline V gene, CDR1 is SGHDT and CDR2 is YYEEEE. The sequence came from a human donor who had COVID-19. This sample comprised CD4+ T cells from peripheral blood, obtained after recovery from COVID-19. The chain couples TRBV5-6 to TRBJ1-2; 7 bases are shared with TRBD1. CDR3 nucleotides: TGTGCCAGCAGCCAAGGACCGGGACAGACCGCTGGCTACACCTTC. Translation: CASSQGPGQTAGYTF.